This T cell receptor beta chain was observed in a study of T cell responses to AZD1222 COVID-19 vaccine. Measured with immunoSEQ multiplex PCR; TCRdb has only the in-frame clones, and not every one. The sample lists just under 55,000 clones, around 90% occurring once. CDR1 and CDR2 from the germline V gene are LGHDT and YNNKEL (reference sequence). V dropped 5 bases and J dropped 1; count of bases not matched to a gene: 3. This CDR3 comprises 14 residues. This clone was detected only once. The antigen is undetermined. The study's findings and limits: Dominant at 160-218 and 743-854, vaccine-associated CD4 TCRs also spanned spike. Following two doses of AZD1222, Spike-specific TCR breadth and depth rose. Sampling captured repertoires only after the peak T cell response.

This chain joins TRBV3-1 (or the pseudogene TRBV3-2) and TRBJ1-1, with 8 bases identical to TRBD1. The sample was peripheral blood, taken on day 0 of AZD1222 vaccination. The receptor was isolated from an adult in good health. The CDR3 region has the DNA TGTGCCAGCAGCGAGGGACAGGAGAACACTGAAGCTTTCTTT. Its translation is CASSEGQENTEAFF.